This TCR beta chain was observed in a study of tumor and adjacent non-tumor tissue in lung cancer. On the study more broadly: Patients comprised about a dozen adenocarcinoma, 2 squamous cell carcinoma and 1 small cell lung cancer.

RNA was extracted from bulk tissue without any cell sorting. Distant lung tissue was collected more than 3 cm away from the tumor edge. Newly diagnosed lung cancer patients had thoracic surgery in China, August–November 2014, without prior chemotherapy. General study findings and limits: Top 100 clones took a larger repertoire share in normal lung.

The library came from three nested PCR rounds adapted from ARM-PCR protocols. One entry per CDR3 protein, called by TCRdb with MiXCR from the multiplex PCR reads. The table lists about 100,000 distinct CDR3 sequences, more than 55% of them singletons. A word on this clonotype: Its antigen remains unidentified. With a much larger clone just one base away, this may be a read error.

The sample comprised distant non-tumor lung tissue. The sequence came from a man under 40 with non-small cell lung cancer.

In DNA, the CDR3 is TGTGTCATCAGTGAGTCGGAGGAGGGGTACGAGCAGTACTTC. This encodes CVISESEEGYEQYF. V usage is TRBV10-3 and J usage is TRBJ2-7; possibly TRBD2 for D (6 bases). CDR1 and CDR2 from the germline V gene are ENHRY and SYGVKD. The length of the CDR3 is 14 residues.